A few counts support the clone carrying this T cell receptor (beta chain). What it binds is not known. Distinct nucleotide sequences in the sample also encode this CDR3. The study reverse transcribed the entire isolated RNA, so it sequenced expressed TCRB transcripts. Reads from naive, central memory and regulatory T cell samples averaged around 3.6 million. Libraries were prepared by immunoSEQ multiplex PCR; TCRdb keeps only in-frame clonotypes and omits some of them. Among 630,000 or so clones listed, about an eighth were seen once. The sample belongs to a study of beta chain features in type 1 diabetes. Study as a whole: Across all samples, around 98 million sorted cells were examined.

General observations from the study: cDNA-based reads could over-represent cells with high TCR expression. A moderate, significant TCRB CDR3 shortening appeared in type 1 diabetes across four CD4+ subsets. Fewer junction insertions and more nucleotide deletions appeared in type 1 diabetes patients.

This TCR was recovered from a man aged 18-30 years with type 1 diabetes. Sequencing used naive CD4+ T cells from blood.

CDR3 in DNA: TGTGCCTGGAGTGTAGGTAGCAATCAGCCCCAGCATTTT. The encoded protein is CAWSVGSNQPQHF. The gene calls are TRBV30 and TRBJ1-5; D ambiguous. Trimming removed 0 bases at V and 0 bases at J, with 3 bases between. Germline lookup yields CDR1 GTSNPN and CDR2 SVGIG (reference sequence). There are 13 residues in the CDR3. The whole variable domain, remainder taken from reference TRBV30 and TRBJ1-5, is SQTIHQWPATLVQPVGSPLSLECTVEGTSNPNLYWYRQAAGRGLQLLFYSVGIGQISSEVPQNLSASRPQDRQFILSSKKLLLSDSGFYLCAWSVGSNQPQHFGDGTRLSIL.